In its sample, the clone carrying this T cell receptor beta chain was seen once. What it binds is unknown. The sample originates from a study of cytomegalovirus exposure and HLA in healthy donors. The primer mix had 60 Vbeta and 13 Jbeta primers. The data were produced by immunoSEQ multiplex PCR, yet TCRdb's version contains in-frame clones alone and is incomplete. The table lists roughly 220,000 clones, 79% of them singletons. Study results and limitations: Roughly uniform sequencing depth across donors was assumed, possibly incorrectly.

Trimming took 3 bases from V and 3 from J; bases not matched to a gene: 4. CDR1 SGHRS and CDR2 YFSETQ come from the germline V gene. The CDR3 length is 15 residues. The TCR comes from a man aged 45 to 65 in good health and CMV-seronegative. The rearrangement joins TRBV5-1 to TRBJ2-1; 9 nucleotides align to TRBD2. The material sequenced was PBMCs. CDR3 in amino acids: CASSSVAGDYNEQFF. CDR3 nucleotides: TGCGCCAGCAGCTCAGTAGCGGGAGACTACAATGAGCAGTTCTTC. The full variable domain, completed using reference TRBV5-1 and TRBJ2-1, is KAGVTQTPRYLIKTRGQQVTLSCSPISGHRSVSWYQQTPGQGLQFLFEYFSETQRNKGNFPGRFSGRQFSNSRSEMNVSTLELGDSALYLCASSSVAGDYNEQFFGPGTRLTVL.